This is a list of T cell receptor beta chains from one sample in a study of CD8 T cells in ankylosing spondylitis. Each CDR3 protein is one row after TCRdb ran MiXCR on the 5' RACE reads. The data contain about 200,000 distinct CDR3 sequences, around 25% of them seen just once; the ten biggest clones take up around 6.3%. The sample taken for sequencing was blood, either unsorted or a sorted T cell fraction (not recorded which). These receptors all come from a male donor with ankylosing spondylitis or in good health (not recorded which). Each CDR3 is given with its conserved first and last residue. A D gene is named only where the DNA matches it firmly. Part of the rows lack a size; the others show once, few, many or a class for expanded clones.

v_call	d_call	clone_size	cdr3_length	j_call	cdr3_aa	cdr3_nt
TRBV20-1	-	-	15	TRBJ1-1	CSARSGGRTNTEAFF	TGCAGTGCTAGATCAGGTGGACGGACGAACACTGAAGCTTTCTTT
TRBV12-3/TRBV12-4	TRBD2	-	13	TRBJ2-1	CASRTGLAVSPFF	TGTGCCAGCAGGACGGGACTAGCGGTATCCCCGTTCTTC
TRBV5-1	TRBD1	many	15	TRBJ1-4	CASSSGTGAVEKLFF	TGCGCCAGCAGCTCCGGGACAGGGGCTGTTGAAAAACTGTTTTTT
TRBV20-1	-	-	13	TRBJ2-7	CSAREDKTYEQYF	TGCAGTGCTAGAGAGGACAAAACCTACGAGCAGTACTTC
TRBV27	-	-	15	TRBJ2-1	CASSPSISSYNEQFF	TGTGCCAGCAGTCCTTCGATAAGCTCCTACAATGAGCAGTTCTTC
TRBV7-2	-	many	15	TRBJ2-3	CASSLGGLGADTQYF	TGTGCCAGCAGCTTAGGAGGGTTGGGCGCAGATACGCAGTATTTT
TRBV29-1	-	many	14	TRBJ2-2	CSARASENTGELFF	TGCAGCGCCCGGGCTAGCGAGAACACCGGGGAGCTGTTTTTT
TRBV12-3/TRBV12-4	TRBD1	-	13	TRBJ1-5	CASSLTGGQPQHF	TGTGCCAGCAGTTTGACAGGGGGTCAGCCCCAGCATTTT
TRBV29-1	-	-	14	TRBJ2-7	CSVEGGPGVYEQYF	TGCAGCGTTGAAGGGGGTCCAGGGGTCTACGAGCAGTACTTC
TRBV10-3	-	-	13	TRBJ2-5	CATSRTALETQYF	TGTGCCACCAGTCGGACAGCCCTGGAGACCCAGTACTTC
TRBV20-1	-	-	14	TRBJ2-7	CSARDPDVVYEQYF	TGCAGTGCTAGAGATCCGGACGTCGTCTACGAGCAGTACTTC
TRBV20-1	TRBD2	few	14	TRBJ2-5	CSAIRPSGEETQYF	TGCAGTGCAATCCGCCCTAGCGGGGAGGAGACCCAGTACTTC
TRBV7-2	TRBD1	few	15	TRBJ2-7	CASSQDRASSYEQYF	TGTGCCAGCAGCCAAGACAGGGCCTCCTCCTACGAGCAGTACTTC
TRBV29-1	-	few	13	TRBJ1-3	CSHRGGPGNTIYF	TGCAGCCATCGTGGGGGACCTGGAAACACCATATATTTT
TRBV10-3	-	-	15	TRBJ1-3	CAISDTDRSGNTIYF	TGTGCCATCAGTGACACCGACAGATCTGGAAACACCATATATTTT
TRBV7-2	TRBD1	many	13	TRBJ2-1	CASSLDLRGSRFF	TGTGCCAGCAGCTTAGACCTCAGGGGGAGTAGGTTCTTC
TRBV12-3/TRBV12-4	TRBD1	-	14	TRBJ2-5	CASSSGTGEETQYF	TGTGCCAGCAGCTCCGGGACAGGGGAAGAGACCCAGTACTTC
TRBV28	-	many	17	TRBJ2-4	CASSPRGGGEGKNIQYF	TGTGCCAGCAGTCCCAGAGGGGGGGGAGAGGGCAAAAACATTCAGTACTTC
TRBV27	TRBD2	once	15	TRBJ2-1	CASRLDLAATNEQFF	TGTGCCAGCAGGCTGGATCTAGCGGCAACCAATGAGCAGTTCTTC
TRBV20-1	-	-	13	TRBJ2-1	CSARVSGVNEQFF	TGCAGTGCTAGAGTATCGGGAGTCAACGAGCAGTTCTTC
TRBV7-8	-	many	16	TRBJ1-5	CASSSSWPGLNQPQHF	TGTGCCAGCAGTTCCTCATGGCCAGGTCTAAATCAGCCCCAGCATTTT
TRBV12-3/TRBV12-4	TRBD2	many	14	TRBJ2-7	CASSLSREGYEQYF	TGTGCCAGCAGTTTATCTCGGGAGGGCTACGAGCAGTACTTC
TRBV29-1	-	few	13	TRBJ1-2	CSVEDRSIYGYTF	TGCAGCGTTGAAGATCGGTCAATTTATGGCTACACCTTC
TRBV20-1	-	many	13	TRBJ1-2	CSARPRQDSGYTF	TGCAGTGCTAGGCCCCGACAGGATTCCGGCTACACCTTC
TRBV20-1	TRBD1	-	12	TRBJ1-1	CSAPRQGTEAFF	TGCAGTGCTCCTCGACAGGGCACTGAAGCTTTCTTT
TRBV20-1	-	-	12	TRBJ2-7	CSASLAYDEQYF	TGCAGTGCTAGTCTAGCGTACGACGAGCAGTACTTC
TRBV12-3/TRBV12-4	-	-	14	TRBJ1-5	CASSLGTKGGPQHF	TGTGCCAGCAGTTTAGGGACAAAGGGAGGGCCCCAGCATTTT
TRBV12-3/TRBV12-4	-	few	12	TRBJ2-7	CASAPTGYEQYF	TGTGCCAGCGCTCCCACGGGGTACGAGCAGTACTTC
TRBV20-1	-	few	14	TRBJ2-1	CSARSRGWDNEQFF	TGCAGTGCTAGAAGTAGGGGGTGGGACAATGAGCAGTTCTTC
TRBV5-1	TRBD1	many	14	TRBJ1-1	CASRGQVMNTEAFF	TGCGCCAGCAGGGGACAGGTCATGAACACTGAAGCTTTCTTT
TRBV20-1	TRBD1	-	12	TRBJ1-2	CSASRGGYGYTF	TGCAGTGCCAGCAGGGGGGGCTATGGCTACACCTTC
TRBV12-3/TRBV12-4	TRBD2	many	14	TRBJ2-7	CASSFGTSYYEQYF	TGTGCCAGCAGTTTTGGGACTAGCTACTACGAGCAGTACTTC
TRBV18	-	few	17	TRBJ2-7	CASSPTTSTADSYEQYF	TGTGCCAGCTCACCCACCACTTCTACCGCAGATTCCTACGAGCAGTACTTC
TRBV7-8	TRBD2	many	17	TRBJ2-4	CASSLGGTSGAKNIQYF	TGTGCCAGCAGCTTAGGTGGAACTAGCGGAGCCAAAAACATTCAGTACTTC
TRBV20-1	TRBD2	few	15	TRBJ2-1	CSASGASGHYNEQFF	TGCAGTGCTAGCGGGGCTAGCGGACACTACAATGAGCAGTTCTTC
TRBV3-1	-	many	15	TRBJ1-6	CASSQIWAGNSPLHF	TGTGCCAGCAGCCAAATTTGGGCGGGAAATTCACCCCTCCACTTT
TRBV20-1	TRBD2	few	14	TRBJ2-5	CSAKPAGGRETQYF	TGCAGTGCTAAGCCAGCGGGGGGTAGGGAGACCCAGTACTTC
TRBV12-3/TRBV12-4	-	many	13	TRBJ2-2	CASSPGVTGELFF	TGTGCCAGCAGCCCAGGGGTAACCGGGGAGCTGTTTTTT
TRBV5-6	TRBD2	-	16	TRBJ2-2	CASSLMTSGSPGELFF	TGTGCCAGCAGCTTGATGACTAGCGGGAGCCCCGGGGAGCTGTTTTTT
TRBV11-2	TRBD2	few	14	TRBJ2-7	CASSSGLAGYEQYF	TGTGCCAGCAGCTCGGGACTAGCGGGCTACGAGCAGTACTTC
TRBV5-1	TRBD1	once	15	TRBJ1-6	CASTPGTGGNSPLHF	TGCGCCAGCACCCCCGGGACAGGTGGTAATTCACCCCTCCACTTT